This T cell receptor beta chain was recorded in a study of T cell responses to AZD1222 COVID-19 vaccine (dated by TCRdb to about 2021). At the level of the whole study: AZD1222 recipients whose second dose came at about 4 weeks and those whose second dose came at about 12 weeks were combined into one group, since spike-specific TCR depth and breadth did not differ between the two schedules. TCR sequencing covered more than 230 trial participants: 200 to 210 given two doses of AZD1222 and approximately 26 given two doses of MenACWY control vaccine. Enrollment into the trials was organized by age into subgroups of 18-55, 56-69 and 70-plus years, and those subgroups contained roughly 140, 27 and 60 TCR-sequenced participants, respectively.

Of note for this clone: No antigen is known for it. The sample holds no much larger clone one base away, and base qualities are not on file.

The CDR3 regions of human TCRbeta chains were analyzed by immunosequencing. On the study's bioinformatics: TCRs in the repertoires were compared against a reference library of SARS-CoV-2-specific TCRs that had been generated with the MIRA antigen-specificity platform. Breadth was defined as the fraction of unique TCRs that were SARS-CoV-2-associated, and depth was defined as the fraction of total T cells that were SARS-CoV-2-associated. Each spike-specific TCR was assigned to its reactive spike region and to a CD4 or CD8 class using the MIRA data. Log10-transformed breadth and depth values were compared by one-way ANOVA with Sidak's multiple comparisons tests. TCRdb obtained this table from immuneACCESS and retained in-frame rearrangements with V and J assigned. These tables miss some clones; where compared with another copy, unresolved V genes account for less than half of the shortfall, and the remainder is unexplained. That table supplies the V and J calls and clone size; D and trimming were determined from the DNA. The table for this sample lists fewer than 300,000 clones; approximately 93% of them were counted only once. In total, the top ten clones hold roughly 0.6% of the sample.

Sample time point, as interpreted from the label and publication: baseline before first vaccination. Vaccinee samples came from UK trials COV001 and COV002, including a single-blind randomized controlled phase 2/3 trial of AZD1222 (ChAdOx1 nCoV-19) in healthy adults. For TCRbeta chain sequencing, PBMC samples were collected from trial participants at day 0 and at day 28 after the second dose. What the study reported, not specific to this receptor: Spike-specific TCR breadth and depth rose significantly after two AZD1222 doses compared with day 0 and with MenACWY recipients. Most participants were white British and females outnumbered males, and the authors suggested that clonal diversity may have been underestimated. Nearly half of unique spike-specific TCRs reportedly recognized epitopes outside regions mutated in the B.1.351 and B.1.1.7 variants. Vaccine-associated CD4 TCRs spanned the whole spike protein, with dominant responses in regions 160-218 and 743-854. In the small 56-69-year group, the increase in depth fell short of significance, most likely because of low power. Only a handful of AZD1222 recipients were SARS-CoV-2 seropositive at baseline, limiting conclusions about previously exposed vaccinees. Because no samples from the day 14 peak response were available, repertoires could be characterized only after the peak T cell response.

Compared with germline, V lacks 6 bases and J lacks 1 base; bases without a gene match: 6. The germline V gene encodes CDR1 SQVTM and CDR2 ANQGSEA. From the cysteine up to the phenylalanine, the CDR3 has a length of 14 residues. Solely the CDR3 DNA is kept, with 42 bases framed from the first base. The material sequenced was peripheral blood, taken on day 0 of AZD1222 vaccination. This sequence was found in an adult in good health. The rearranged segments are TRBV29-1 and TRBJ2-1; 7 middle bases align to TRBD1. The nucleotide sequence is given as TGCAGCGTAACCGGACAGGATTCCTACAATGAGCAGTTCTTC. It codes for CSVTGQDSYNEQFF.